This T cell receptor (beta chain) was retrieved from a study of blood T cell repertoires in COVID-19. Background on the study: Sources were T cells, B-cell-depleted T cells, or PBMCs; the material itself was cDNA or gDNA.

In the original processing: Amplification with reference gene primers provided the estimates of nucleated cell counts. Data came from immunoSEQ multiplex PCR; TCRdb stores just in-frame clones and leaves some out. The D gene and trimming were derived from the DNA, and the V and J assignments and clone size from that table. The sample shows some 48,000 clones, nearly 90% of them seen only once. V lost 1 base, J lost 3 bases, and 10 bases lay in between. This CDR3 contains 15 residues. Germline V CDR1 and CDR2: MGHRA, YSYEKL. This clonotype originated in a man aged 50 to 60 with active COVID-19. V usage is TRBV4-1 and J usage is TRBJ2-1; D gene uncertain. The sequenced sample was peripheral blood. CDR3: CASSQVITIYNEQFF. CDR3 DNA: TGCGCCAGCAGCCAAGTGATCACAATCTACAATGAGCAGTTCTTC.